A selection of T cell receptor beta chains follows, all from one sample in a study of OX40 agonist ivuxolimab in advanced cancers. Using immunoSEQ multiplex PCR, the repertoire was profiled, and TCRdb retains in-frame clones only, with some absent. The data contain just under 65,000 clones, 75% to 90% of them seen just once; the ten biggest clones take up 10% to 12%. Sequencing used CD4+ or CD8+ T cells sorted from blood, obtained in a trial of the OX40 agonist ivuxolimab. Receptors originate from an adult with an advanced solid tumor such as melanoma, head and neck, liver or kidney cancer. The CDR3 runs from the conserved cysteine through the conserved F or W. D genes are given only for firm matches. Size values are once, few and many counts, or a class for expanded clones, and some rows have none.

j_call cdr3_length clone_size d_call v_call cdr3_aa cdr3_nt
TRBJ2-7 14 - TRBD1 TRBV27 CASRPGTGNYEQYF TGTGCCAGCAGACCCGGGACAGGGAACTACGAGCAGTACTTC
TRBJ2-5 13 few - TRBV11-3 CASSPQVGETQYF TGTGCCAGCAGCCCTCAGGTGGGAGAGACCCAGTACTTC
TRBJ1-2 15 - - TRBV28 CASSSLGTAVYGYTF TGTGCCAGCAGTTCCCTCGGGACGGCGGTGTATGGCTACACCTTC
TRBJ2-7 13 - - TRBV4-1 CASSQGYDYEQYF TGCGCCAGCAGCCAAGGGTATGACTACGAGCAGTACTTC
TRBJ1-2 14 - - TRBV9 CASSVVLGRGGYTF TGTGCCAGCAGCGTAGTTCTAGGGCGGGGTGGCTACACCTTC
TRBJ1-4 14 - - TRBV27 CASSSPGTNEKLFF TGTGCCAGCAGTTCGCCAGGGACTAATGAAAAACTGTTTTTT
TRBJ1-6 16 - - TRBV9 CASSVAPNRPNSPLHF TGTGCCAGCAGCGTAGCGCCCAACAGGCCGAATTCACCCCTCCACTTT
TRBJ1-5 14 once - TRBV28 CASSLWGSDQPQHF TGTGCCAGCAGTCTCTGGGGGTCCGATCAGCCCCAGCATTTT
TRBJ2-7 12 - - TRBV6-1 CASSEARYEQYF TGTGCCAGCAGTGAAGCGAGGTACGAGCAGTACTTC
TRBJ2-1 19 - - TRBV28 CASSFPLKGRRSSYNEQFF TGTGCCAGCAGTTTCCCTTTAAAAGGACGGCGGAGCTCCTACAATGAGCAGTTCTTC
TRBJ2-5 16 - - TRBV27 CASSLWAGRGQETQYF TGTGCCAGCAGTTTATGGGCAGGGCGAGGCCAAGAGACCCAGTACTTC
TRBJ2-3 17 once TRBD2 TRBV5-1 CASSFLSSGSGTDTQYF TGCGCCAGCAGCTTTTTAAGTAGCGGGTCGGGCACAGATACGCAGTATTTT
TRBJ1-2 14 - - TRBV10-3 CAISEGRAGYGYTF TGTGCCATCAGTGAAGGGAGGGCAGGCTATGGCTACACCTTC